A selection of T cell receptor beta chains follows, all from one sample in a study of blood T cell repertoires in COVID-19. Method: immunoSEQ multiplex PCR; TCRdb's copy keeps in-frame clones and lacks some. The table has just over 250,000 clones, approximately 90% seen once; the top ten hold 4%. The sequencing input was peripheral blood. The receptors here all came from a man in his 60s who had recovered from COVID-19. Each CDR3 is given with its conserved first and last residue. D genes are given only for firm matches. Clone size, where shown, is once, few, many, or a class for clones that have expanded.

d_call: .
cdr3_length: 14
v_call: TRBV3-1/TRBV3-2
j_call: TRBJ1-2
clone_size: .
cdr3_aa: CASSQVEGLSGYTF
cdr3_nt: TGTGCCAGCAGCCAAGTAGAGGGCCTGTCCGGCTACACCTTC

d_call: TRBD2
cdr3_length: 15
v_call: TRBV29-1
j_call: TRBJ2-3
clone_size: .
cdr3_aa: CSVVRGGTSTDTQYF
cdr3_nt: TGCAGCGTCGTTCGCGGGGGAACTAGCACAGATACGCAGTATTTT

d_call: TRBD1
cdr3_length: 14
v_call: TRBV6-5
j_call: TRBJ2-1
clone_size: once
cdr3_aa: CASSGGQAGNEQFF
cdr3_nt: TGTGCCAGCTCTGGGGGACAGGCGGGCAATGAGCAGTTCTTC

d_call: TRBD1
cdr3_length: 15
v_call: TRBV27
j_call: TRBJ1-5
clone_size: .
cdr3_aa: CASSPLTGVNQPQHF
cdr3_nt: TGTGCCAGCAGTCCCTTGACAGGGGTCAATCAGCCCCAGCATTTT

d_call: .
cdr3_length: 14
v_call: TRBV28
j_call: TRBJ1-3
clone_size: .
cdr3_aa: CASRWTDSGNTIYF
cdr3_nt: TGTGCCAGCCGGTGGACAGACTCTGGAAACACCATATATTTT

d_call: .
cdr3_length: 15
v_call: TRBV5-1
j_call: TRBJ1-1
clone_size: .
cdr3_aa: CASSLSEVVRPRRFF
cdr3_nt: TGCGCCAGCAGCTTGTCGGAGGTGGTACGCCCAAGACGTTTCTTT

d_call: .
cdr3_length: 15
v_call: TRBV6-5
j_call: TRBJ1-5
clone_size: .
cdr3_aa: CASSQGGWFNQPQHF
cdr3_nt: TGTGCCAGCAGCCAGGGAGGCTGGTTCAATCAGCCCCAGCATTTT

d_call: TRBD1
cdr3_length: 14
v_call: TRBV7-8
j_call: TRBJ2-7
clone_size: .
cdr3_aa: CASSLRTGVYEQYF
cdr3_nt: TGTGCCAGCAGCTTAAGGACAGGGGTGTACGAGCAGTACTTC

d_call: TRBD2
cdr3_length: 19
v_call: TRBV19
j_call: TRBJ2-2
clone_size: .
cdr3_aa: CASSPGRLAGATNTGELFF
cdr3_nt: TGTGCCAGTAGCCCAGGGCGGCTAGCGGGGGCCACGAACACCGGGGAGCTGTTTTTT

d_call: TRBD1
cdr3_length: 15
v_call: TRBV6-1
j_call: TRBJ1-1
clone_size: .
cdr3_aa: CASSETGTGNTEAFF
cdr3_nt: TGTGCCAGCAGTGAAACGGGGACAGGGAACACTGAAGCTTTCTTT

d_call: TRBD1
cdr3_length: 19
v_call: TRBV7-2
j_call: TRBJ1-5
clone_size: few
cdr3_aa: CASSLGRDRGRGGNQPQHF
cdr3_nt: TGTGCCAGCAGCTTAGGCCGGGACAGGGGGCGAGGCGGCAATCAGCCCCAGCATTTT

d_call: TRBD1
cdr3_length: 14
v_call: TRBV5-6
j_call: TRBJ2-7
clone_size: once
cdr3_aa: CASSLGQGSYEQYF
cdr3_nt: TGTGCCAGCAGCTTGGGACAGGGTTCCTACGAGCAGTACTTC

d_call: TRBD2
cdr3_length: 15
v_call: TRBV7-3
j_call: TRBJ2-1
clone_size: .
cdr3_aa: CASSDIAGGYNEQFF
cdr3_nt: TGTGCCAGCAGCGATATAGCGGGGGGATACAATGAGCAGTTCTTC

d_call: .
cdr3_length: 17
v_call: TRBV5-5
j_call: TRBJ2-1
clone_size: .
cdr3_aa: CASSEAGISGWSNEQFF
cdr3_nt: TGTGCCAGCAGCGAAGCCGGGATCTCGGGATGGAGCAATGAGCAGTTCTTC

d_call: TRBD1
cdr3_length: 13
v_call: TRBV30
j_call: TRBJ1-2
clone_size: .
cdr3_aa: CAWQPRGPRGYTF
cdr3_nt: TGTGCCTGGCAACCGAGGGGGCCCCGGGGCTACACCTTC

d_call: TRBD1
cdr3_length: 14
v_call: TRBV18
j_call: TRBJ1-1
clone_size: .
cdr3_aa: CASSPRRGDTEAFF
cdr3_nt: TGTGCCAGCTCACCACGCAGGGGGGACACTGAAGCTTTCTTT

d_call: TRBD2
cdr3_length: 16
v_call: TRBV5-1
j_call: TRBJ2-1
clone_size: few
cdr3_aa: CASSLSTSGGAGEQFF
cdr3_nt: TGCGCCAGCAGCTTAAGTACTAGCGGGGGGGCCGGTGAGCAGTTCTTC

d_call: TRBD1
cdr3_length: 15
v_call: TRBV19
j_call: TRBJ2-7
clone_size: .
cdr3_aa: CASTTTGTGSNEQYF
cdr3_nt: TGTGCCAGTACCACGACCGGGACAGGGTCTAACGAGCAGTACTTC

d_call: .
cdr3_length: 13
v_call: TRBV7-3
j_call: TRBJ2-1
clone_size: once
cdr3_aa: CASSLTGVNEQFF
cdr3_nt: TGTGCCAGCAGCTTAACGGGCGTAAATGAGCAGTTCTTC

d_call: TRBD2
cdr3_length: 14
v_call: TRBV6-5
j_call: TRBJ2-7
clone_size: .
cdr3_aa: CATSREGSTYEQYF
cdr3_nt: TGTGCCACTTCGCGGGAGGGCTCGACCTACGAGCAGTACTTC

d_call: .
cdr3_length: 14
v_call: TRBV19
j_call: TRBJ1-3
clone_size: .
cdr3_aa: CASRLQGTGNTIYF
cdr3_nt: TGTGCCAGTAGGTTACAGGGTACAGGAAACACCATATATTTT

d_call: .
cdr3_length: 14
v_call: TRBV5-1
j_call: TRBJ2-7
clone_size: .
cdr3_aa: CASSLASAAHEQYF
cdr3_nt: TGCGCCAGCAGCTTGGCTAGTGCCGCCCACGAGCAGTACTTC

d_call: TRBD2
cdr3_length: 19
v_call: TRBV9
j_call: TRBJ2-1
clone_size: .
cdr3_aa: CASSVSLMLAGGRYNEQFF
cdr3_nt: TGTGCCAGCAGCGTTTCCCTGATGCTAGCGGGGGGGAGGTACAATGAGCAGTTCTTC

d_call: .
cdr3_length: 14
v_call: TRBV6-5
j_call: TRBJ2-4
clone_size: .
cdr3_aa: CASSYTRVKNIQYF
cdr3_nt: TGTGCCAGCAGTTACACTCGCGTCAAAAACATTCAGTACTTC

d_call: .
cdr3_length: 13
v_call: TRBV12-3/TRBV12-4
j_call: TRBJ2-5
clone_size: .
cdr3_aa: CASSLQVQETQYF
cdr3_nt: TGTGCCAGCAGTTTGCAGGTACAAGAGACCCAGTACTTC

d_call: TRBD2
cdr3_length: 13
v_call: TRBV19
j_call: TRBJ2-1
clone_size: .
cdr3_aa: CASSSLGGNEQFF
cdr3_nt: TGTGCCAGTAGTAGCCTCGGGGGGAATGAGCAGTTCTTC

d_call: TRBD1
cdr3_length: 16
v_call: TRBV19
j_call: TRBJ1-1
clone_size: .
cdr3_aa: CASRIGRQGTNTEAFF
cdr3_nt: TGTGCCAGTAGGATAGGGCGACAGGGGACGAACACTGAAGCTTTCTTT

d_call: .
cdr3_length: 14
v_call: TRBV6-5
j_call: TRBJ1-1
clone_size: .
cdr3_aa: CASRRAEANTEAFF
cdr3_nt: TGTGCCAGCAGAAGGGCGGAGGCGAACACTGAAGCTTTCTTT

d_call: TRBD2
cdr3_length: 14
v_call: TRBV27
j_call: TRBJ2-7
clone_size: medium-sized
cdr3_aa: CASSTSGANYEQYF
cdr3_nt: TGTGCCAGCAGTACTAGCGGTGCTAATTACGAGCAGTACTTC

d_call: TRBD2
cdr3_length: 13
v_call: TRBV10-3
j_call: TRBJ2-7
clone_size: .
cdr3_aa: CAISESGADEQYF
cdr3_nt: TGTGCCATCAGTGAGAGCGGGGCGGACGAGCAGTACTTC

d_call: .
cdr3_length: 14
v_call: TRBV27
j_call: TRBJ1-1
clone_size: .
cdr3_aa: CASSSLRLNTEAFF
cdr3_nt: TGTGCCAGCAGTTCTCTGCGGTTGAACACTGAAGCTTTCTTT

d_call: TRBD1
cdr3_length: 12
v_call: TRBV19
j_call: TRBJ1-2
clone_size: .
cdr3_aa: CASSGTGYGYTF
cdr3_nt: TGTGCCAGCTCAGGGACAGGCTATGGCTACACCTTC

d_call: TRBD1
cdr3_length: 17
v_call: TRBV5-6
j_call: TRBJ2-5
clone_size: .
cdr3_aa: CASSEAWTGWNAETQYF
cdr3_nt: TGTGCCAGCAGCGAAGCCTGGACAGGGTGGAATGCGGAGACCCAGTACTTC

d_call: .
cdr3_length: 15
v_call: TRBV11-2
j_call: TRBJ1-6
clone_size: .
cdr3_aa: CASSLKGQGHSPLHF
cdr3_nt: TGTGCCAGCAGCTTAAAGGGGCAGGGCCATTCACCCCTCCACTTT

d_call: .
cdr3_length: 15
v_call: TRBV5-1
j_call: TRBJ2-3
clone_size: .
cdr3_aa: CASSPGQRARDTQYF
cdr3_nt: TGCGCCAGCAGCCCGGGACAAAGGGCAAGGGATACGCAGTATTTT

d_call: TRBD2
cdr3_length: 14
v_call: TRBV2
j_call: TRBJ2-5
clone_size: .
cdr3_aa: CAGQPSGGAETQYF
cdr3_nt: TGTGCCGGCCAACCTAGCGGGGGGGCGGAGACCCAGTACTTC

d_call: TRBD1
cdr3_length: 18
v_call: TRBV19
j_call: TRBJ1-4
clone_size: .
cdr3_aa: CASSSRDRGRLTNEKLFF
cdr3_nt: TGTGCCAGTAGTAGCAGGGACAGGGGGCGTTTAACTAATGAAAAACTGTTTTTT

d_call: TRBD1
cdr3_length: 15
v_call: TRBV15
j_call: TRBJ2-3
clone_size: once
cdr3_aa: CATSGRTGRTDTQYF
cdr3_nt: TGTGCCACCAGCGGAAGGACAGGACGCACAGATACGCAGTATTTT

d_call: TRBD1
cdr3_length: 15
v_call: TRBV5-1
j_call: TRBJ2-7
clone_size: .
cdr3_aa: CASRDRDRAPYEQYF
cdr3_nt: TGCGCCAGCAGGGACCGGGACAGGGCCCCCTACGAGCAGTACTTC

d_call: TRBD1
cdr3_length: 14
v_call: TRBV5-1
j_call: TRBJ1-2
clone_size: .
cdr3_aa: CASSLVSGGGGYTF
cdr3_nt: TGCGCCAGCAGCTTGGTTTCAGGGGGTGGAGGCTACACCTTC

d_call: .
cdr3_length: 12
v_call: TRBV12-3/TRBV12-4
j_call: TRBJ1-2
clone_size: few
cdr3_aa: CASSLLNYGYTF
cdr3_nt: TGTGCCAGCAGTTTACTTAACTATGGCTACACCTTC

d_call: .
cdr3_length: 13
v_call: TRBV13
j_call: TRBJ2-5
clone_size: .
cdr3_aa: CASSLAAGVTQYF
cdr3_nt: TGTGCCAGCAGCTTAGCGGCAGGGGTGACCCAGTACTTC

d_call: .
cdr3_length: 15
v_call: TRBV30
j_call: TRBJ2-5
clone_size: .
cdr3_aa: CAWSTSTYSTETQYF
cdr3_nt: TGTGCCTGGAGTACGAGTACGTACAGCACGGAGACCCAGTACTTC

d_call: .
cdr3_length: 13
v_call: TRBV15
j_call: TRBJ2-7
clone_size: .
cdr3_aa: CATSSPGVYEQYF
cdr3_nt: TGTGCCACCAGCTCTCCGGGGGTCTACGAGCAGTACTTC

d_call: .
cdr3_length: 14
v_call: TRBV7-2
j_call: TRBJ1-2
clone_size: .
cdr3_aa: CASSLDSGEYGYTF
cdr3_nt: TGTGCCAGCAGCTTAGATAGTGGGGAGTATGGCTACACCTTC

d_call: .
cdr3_length: 12
v_call: TRBV24-1
j_call: TRBJ2-7
clone_size: .
cdr3_aa: CATSESGYEQYF
cdr3_nt: TGTGCCACCAGTGAATCGGGCTACGAGCAGTACTTC

d_call: .
cdr3_length: 13
v_call: TRBV4-1
j_call: TRBJ2-7
clone_size: .
cdr3_aa: CASSQEAVHEQYF
cdr3_nt: TGCGCCAGCAGCCAAGAGGCTGTCCACGAGCAGTACTTC

d_call: TRBD2
cdr3_length: 17
v_call: TRBV5-1
j_call: TRBJ2-5
clone_size: once
cdr3_aa: CASSLEGLAGSQETQYF
cdr3_nt: TGCGCCAGCAGCTTGGAAGGGTTAGCGGGTTCCCAAGAGACCCAGTACTTC

d_call: TRBD2
cdr3_length: 16
v_call: TRBV5-4
j_call: TRBJ2-1
clone_size: .
cdr3_aa: CASNPQAGGYYNEQFF
cdr3_nt: TGTGCCAGCAATCCCCAGGCGGGGGGGTACTACAATGAGCAGTTCTTC

d_call: TRBD2
cdr3_length: 17
v_call: TRBV20-1
j_call: TRBJ2-1
clone_size: once
cdr3_aa: CSASLTSGAYSYNEQFF
cdr3_nt: TGCAGTGCTAGTTTGACTAGCGGGGCCTACTCCTACAATGAGCAGTTCTTC

d_call: .
cdr3_length: 15
v_call: TRBV27
j_call: TRBJ1-2
clone_size: .
cdr3_aa: CASSYSSEANYGYTF
cdr3_nt: TGTGCCAGCAGTTACAGCTCTGAAGCTAACTATGGCTACACCTTC

d_call: .
cdr3_length: 15
v_call: TRBV5-4
j_call: TRBJ1-1
clone_size: .
cdr3_aa: CASSWLGVMNTEAFF
cdr3_nt: TGTGCCAGCAGCTGGCTTGGAGTCATGAACACTGAAGCTTTCTTT

d_call: .
cdr3_length: 14
v_call: TRBV6-5
j_call: TRBJ1-1
clone_size: .
cdr3_aa: CASSPSGGSTEAFF
cdr3_nt: TGTGCCAGCAGTCCCAGCGGGGGTTCAACTGAAGCTTTCTTT

d_call: TRBD1
cdr3_length: 15
v_call: TRBV6-6
j_call: TRBJ1-6
clone_size: few
cdr3_aa: CASSYSTGASSPLHF
cdr3_nt: TGTGCCAGCAGTTACTCTACAGGGGCCTCCTCACCCCTCCACTTT

d_call: .
cdr3_length: 16
v_call: TRBV28
j_call: TRBJ2-7
clone_size: .
cdr3_aa: CASSPTRQGGSYEQYF
cdr3_nt: TGTGCCAGCAGTCCAACTCGTCAGGGCGGCTCCTACGAGCAGTACTTC

d_call: TRBD2
cdr3_length: 13
v_call: TRBV5-1
j_call: TRBJ2-5
clone_size: .
cdr3_aa: CASSLGQRGLQYF
cdr3_nt: TGCGCCAGCAGCTTGGGTCAGCGGGGGCTCCAGTACTTC

d_call: .
cdr3_length: 14
v_call: TRBV11-2
j_call: TRBJ2-3
clone_size: .
cdr3_aa: CASSRQGGTDTQYF
cdr3_nt: TGTGCCAGCAGCCGACAGGGAGGAACAGATACGCAGTATTTT

d_call: .
cdr3_length: 14
v_call: TRBV6-5
j_call: TRBJ1-3
clone_size: .
cdr3_aa: CASTPSWEINTIYF
cdr3_nt: TGTGCCAGCACCCCATCCTGGGAGATTAACACCATATATTTT

d_call: TRBD1
cdr3_length: 14
v_call: TRBV28
j_call: TRBJ1-2
clone_size: .
cdr3_aa: CASSSGTGNYGYTF
cdr3_nt: TGTGCCAGCAGCTCCGGGACAGGGAACTATGGCTACACCTTC